The TCR beta chain described here comes from a study of shared clonotypes between healthy human individuals. Study observations and caveats: With a handful of donors compared, around 5% of naive CD4 clonotypes were shared.

CDR1 is MDHEN and CDR2 is SYDVKM in the germline V gene. The CDR3 extends over 14 amino acids. V lost 10 bases, J lost 7 bases, and 12 bases stayed unmatched. Comments on this clone: What it binds is not known.

Using immunoSEQ multiplex PCR, the repertoire was profiled, and TCRdb retains in-frame clones only, with some absent. The profile covers under 1,900,000 clones, with approximately 98.5% appearing a single time and roughly 0.35% taken by the ten largest. The investigators split CD4+ cells into a CD45RA+ naive subset and a CD45RA-negative memory subset. The V call is TRBV28, the J call TRBJ1-2; 10 nucleotides match TRBD1. Material: naive CD4+ T cells sorted from blood. Subset given: CD45RA+ positively selected. This clonotype was obtained from a man aged 30 to 45 in good health. CDR3 DNA sequence: TGTGCCATACCCCGGGGGCGGGACAGGGGTGGCTACACCTTC. Its translation is CAIPRGRDRGGYTF.